A selection of T cell receptor beta chains follows, all from one sample in a study of CD8 T cells in ankylosing spondylitis. From the 5' RACE reads, TCRdb called clonotypes with MiXCR, one entry per CDR3 protein. The table records about 800,000 distinct CDR3 sequences, 10% to 15% of them present only once. The sample taken for sequencing was blood, either unsorted or a sorted T cell fraction (not recorded which). All receptors come from a male donor with ankylosing spondylitis. The CDR3 runs from the conserved cysteine through the conserved F or W. The D gene is left open where the match is weak. For some rows the clone size is stated as once, few or many, or as a class when expanded; others skip it.

v_call: TRBV20-1; clone_size: once; d_call: .; j_call: TRBJ2-5; cdr3_nt: TGCAGTGCTGGCGGGGACTTCCAAGAGACCCAGTACTTC; cdr3_aa: CSAGGDFQETQYF
v_call: TRBV7-2; clone_size: many; d_call: TRBD1; j_call: TRBJ2-3; cdr3_nt: TGTGCCAGCTGGAGGGACAGGGACACAGATACGCAGTATTTT; cdr3_aa: CASWRDRDTDTQYF
v_call: TRBV6-1; clone_size: .; d_call: .; j_call: TRBJ1-2; cdr3_nt: TGTGCCAGCAGGTCGACTATACCGACGCTGTCCAACTATGGCTACACCTTC; cdr3_aa: CASRSTIPTLSNYGYTF
v_call: TRBV10-3; clone_size: few; d_call: .; j_call: TRBJ2-1; cdr3_nt: TGTGCCATCAGTGCGGGTCAGGCCTGGGGCAATGAGCAGTTCTTC; cdr3_aa: CAISAGQAWGNEQFF
v_call: TRBV12-2; clone_size: few; d_call: .; j_call: TRBJ2-4; cdr3_nt: TGTGCAAGTCGCTTAGCGTTAACCGGGTCCAAAAACATTCAGTACTTC; cdr3_aa: CASRLALTGSKNIQYF
v_call: TRBV29-1; clone_size: .; d_call: .; j_call: TRBJ1-4; cdr3_nt: TGCAGCGTTGTAGAACCGACAGATAATGAAAAACTGTTTTTT; cdr3_aa: CSVVEPTDNEKLFF
v_call: TRBV5-5; clone_size: once; d_call: TRBD2; j_call: TRBJ2-1; cdr3_nt: TGTGCCAGCAGGAAGACCGGGGGGAATGAGCAGTTCTTC; cdr3_aa: CASRKTGGNEQFF
v_call: TRBV20-1; clone_size: few; d_call: .; j_call: TRBJ2-7; cdr3_nt: TGCAGCATCACCCATGCGGGGTCCTACGAGCAGTACTTC; cdr3_aa: CSITHAGSYEQYF
v_call: TRBV20-1; clone_size: .; d_call: .; j_call: TRBJ2-1; cdr3_nt: TGCAGTGCTAGCTCACTTCAGGGTAGCTCCTACAATGAGCAGTTCTTC; cdr3_aa: CSASSLQGSSYNEQFF
v_call: TRBV20-1; clone_size: .; d_call: .; j_call: TRBJ1-4; cdr3_nt: TGCAGTGCCGTTAACTCCGCAGGGACGGGTGAGAAACTGTTTTTT; cdr3_aa: CSAVNSAGTGEKLFF
v_call: TRBV4-1; clone_size: few; d_call: .; j_call: TRBJ2-1; cdr3_nt: TGCGCCAGCAGCCAGCCTGTTCGAGGTCCGAAACTCTACAATGAGCAGTTCTTC; cdr3_aa: CASSQPVRGPKLYNEQFF
v_call: TRBV19; clone_size: few; d_call: TRBD1; j_call: TRBJ1-1; cdr3_nt: TGTGCCAGTAGTATAGGTAGGGGGCCAAAGAACACTGAAGCTTTCTTT; cdr3_aa: CASSIGRGPKNTEAFF
v_call: TRBV4-2; clone_size: .; d_call: TRBD1; j_call: TRBJ1-5; cdr3_nt: TGTGCCAGCAGCCTAGACAGGGACTTAGGGGATCAGCCCCAGCATTTT; cdr3_aa: CASSLDRDLGDQPQHF
v_call: TRBV6-1; clone_size: many; d_call: .; j_call: TRBJ2-7; cdr3_nt: TGTGCCAGCAGCACTCCGGGGCTCGGGTCCTACGAGCAGTACTTC; cdr3_aa: CASSTPGLGSYEQYF
v_call: TRBV6-2/TRBV6-3; clone_size: .; d_call: .; j_call: TRBJ2-5; cdr3_nt: TGTGCCAGCAGTTACCGAGTCGTCCAAGAGACCCAGTACTTC; cdr3_aa: CASSYRVVQETQYF
v_call: TRBV29-1; clone_size: many; d_call: TRBD1; j_call: TRBJ2-3; cdr3_nt: TGCAGCGTTGGGGGACCGGGACAGGGGTCCCCAGATACGCAGTATTTT; cdr3_aa: CSVGGPGQGSPDTQYF
v_call: TRBV20-1; clone_size: few; d_call: .; j_call: TRBJ2-5; cdr3_nt: TGCAGTGCTAGTATCACAGGGGAGGCGGGGGAGACCCAGTACTTC; cdr3_aa: CSASITGEAGETQYF
v_call: TRBV7-9; clone_size: .; d_call: .; j_call: TRBJ2-3; cdr3_nt: TGTGCCAGCAGATCTGGGGGCGGCGCAGATACGCAGTATTTT; cdr3_aa: CASRSGGGADTQYF
v_call: TRBV14; clone_size: few; d_call: .; j_call: TRBJ2-1; cdr3_nt: TGTGCCAGCAGCCAATCTCTGTACAATGAGCAGTTCTTC; cdr3_aa: CASSQSLYNEQFF
v_call: TRBV19; clone_size: many; d_call: .; j_call: TRBJ2-1; cdr3_nt: TGTGCCAGCCTGGGTCGAGAGCAGTTCTTC; cdr3_aa: CASLGREQFF
v_call: TRBV10-1; clone_size: .; d_call: .; j_call: TRBJ2-3; cdr3_nt: TGCGCCAGCAGTGCAGATACGGAGCGCACAGATACGCAGTATTTT; cdr3_aa: CASSADTERTDTQYF
v_call: TRBV15; clone_size: few; d_call: .; j_call: TRBJ2-3; cdr3_nt: TGTGCCACCAGCAGAGATCGGCTGGTAACGGGGGCTAGCACAGATACGCAGTATTTT; cdr3_aa: CATSRDRLVTGASTDTQYF
v_call: TRBV10-3; clone_size: few; d_call: TRBD1; j_call: TRBJ1-3; cdr3_nt: TGTGCCGTTTCGAGGACAGGCTCTGGAAACACCATATATTTT; cdr3_aa: CAVSRTGSGNTIYF
v_call: TRBV23-1; clone_size: few; d_call: .; j_call: TRBJ2-3; cdr3_nt: TGCGCCAGCAGTCAAAGACGCCTCCGGGGGTACACAGATACGCAGTATTTT; cdr3_aa: CASSQRRLRGYTDTQYF
v_call: TRBV18; clone_size: .; d_call: .; j_call: TRBJ2-3; cdr3_nt: TGTGCCAGCTCAGAGGGTCTAGTAGGCACAGATACGCAGTATTTT; cdr3_aa: CASSEGLVGTDTQYF
v_call: TRBV6-2/TRBV6-3; clone_size: .; d_call: TRBD1; j_call: TRBJ2-7; cdr3_nt: TGTGCCAGCAGTCCCAGGACAGGAGGCGCCTACGAGCAGTACTTC; cdr3_aa: CASSPRTGGAYEQYF
v_call: TRBV20-1; clone_size: many; d_call: TRBD1; j_call: TRBJ2-3; cdr3_nt: TGCAGTGCTAGCAACGCGGACAGGGGAACAGATACGCAGTATTTT; cdr3_aa: CSASNADRGTDTQYF
v_call: TRBV5-1; clone_size: many; d_call: .; j_call: TRBJ2-2; cdr3_nt: TGCGCCAGCAGCTCCACCGGACAGAACACCGGGGAGCTGTTTTTT; cdr3_aa: CASSSTGQNTGELFF
v_call: TRBV18; clone_size: .; d_call: .; j_call: TRBJ1-4; cdr3_nt: TGTGCCAGCTCACCACTGCAGGGCTCAACTAATGAAAAACTGTTTTTT; cdr3_aa: CASSPLQGSTNEKLFF
v_call: TRBV28; clone_size: .; d_call: .; j_call: TRBJ1-6; cdr3_nt: TGTGCCAGCGCTTACCCGGCGACGAATTCACCCCTCCACTTT; cdr3_aa: CASAYPATNSPLHF
v_call: TRBV2; clone_size: .; d_call: .; j_call: TRBJ2-7; cdr3_nt: TGTGCCAGCACAGAGGACCGACTAAGCTCCTACGAGCAGTACTTC; cdr3_aa: CASTEDRLSSYEQYF
v_call: TRBV6-1; clone_size: .; d_call: TRBD1; j_call: TRBJ1-3; cdr3_nt: TGTGCCAGCAGACAGACAGGGTTGGGAAACACCATATATTTT; cdr3_aa: CASRQTGLGNTIYF
v_call: TRBV29-1; clone_size: .; d_call: .; j_call: TRBJ1-1; cdr3_nt: TGCAGCGTTGATTCTGTCTCTGAAGCTTTCTTT; cdr3_aa: CSVDSVSEAFF
v_call: TRBV7-9; clone_size: few; d_call: .; j_call: TRBJ1-2; cdr3_nt: TGTGCCAGCAGCCCCGAACAGCTTTATGGCTACACCTTC; cdr3_aa: CASSPEQLYGYTF
v_call: TRBV5-1; clone_size: .; d_call: .; j_call: TRBJ2-5; cdr3_nt: TGCGCCAGCAGCCGGGGGACATGGAAGTACCAAGAGACCCAGTACTTC; cdr3_aa: CASSRGTWKYQETQYF
v_call: TRBV4-3; clone_size: .; d_call: .; j_call: TRBJ2-1; cdr3_nt: TGCGCCAGCAGCCAAGATACACGGGATTCCTACAATGAGCAGTTCTTC; cdr3_aa: CASSQDTRDSYNEQFF
v_call: TRBV10-3; clone_size: .; d_call: TRBD1; j_call: TRBJ2-1; cdr3_nt: TGTGCCATCAATAGGGGGCCCTCAGGGAATGAGCAGTTCTTC; cdr3_aa: CAINRGPSGNEQFF
v_call: TRBV20-1; clone_size: few; d_call: .; j_call: TRBJ2-5; cdr3_nt: TGCAGTGCTCCCGACTTCCAAGAGACCCAGTACTTC; cdr3_aa: CSAPDFQETQYF
v_call: TRBV7-2; clone_size: .; d_call: TRBD1; j_call: TRBJ2-5; cdr3_nt: TGTGCCAGCAGAGCGACAGGGGCGAGTAGTGAGACCCAGTACTTC; cdr3_aa: CASRATGASSETQYF
v_call: TRBV20-1; clone_size: few; d_call: .; j_call: TRBJ2-1; cdr3_nt: TGCAGTGTACTGAGGCTCCACTCCTACAATGAGCAGTTCTTC; cdr3_aa: CSVLRLHSYNEQFF
v_call: TRBV10-3; clone_size: .; d_call: .; j_call: TRBJ1-2; cdr3_nt: TGTGCCATCAGTCAGGGTCTTCTCTATGGCTACGCCTTC; cdr3_aa: CAISQGLLYGYAF
v_call: TRBV4-3; clone_size: few; d_call: .; j_call: TRBJ1-5; cdr3_nt: TGCGCCAGCAGCCAAGAGCAGTCAGATCAGCCCCAGCATTTT; cdr3_aa: CASSQEQSDQPQHF
v_call: TRBV6-6; clone_size: .; d_call: .; j_call: TRBJ1-5; cdr3_nt: TGTGCCAGCAGAAAGGAGTATCAGCCCCAGCATTTT; cdr3_aa: CASRKEYQPQHF
v_call: TRBV7-2; clone_size: .; d_call: TRBD2; j_call: TRBJ2-3; cdr3_nt: TGTGCCAGCAGCTTATACGGACTAGCGGGGGCCGCAGATACGCAGTATTTT; cdr3_aa: CASSLYGLAGAADTQYF
v_call: TRBV6-2/TRBV6-3; clone_size: .; d_call: TRBD1; j_call: TRBJ1-3; cdr3_nt: TGTGCCAGCAGTTCCGAGGGGGCGCGGAGGAACACCATATATTTT; cdr3_aa: CASSSEGARRNTIYF
v_call: TRBV28; clone_size: .; d_call: TRBD1; j_call: TRBJ2-5; cdr3_nt: TGTGCCAGCAGCCTCCAGGGGGCGGATGAGACCCAGTACTTC; cdr3_aa: CASSLQGADETQYF
v_call: TRBV4-3; clone_size: .; d_call: .; j_call: TRBJ1-1; cdr3_nt: TGCGCCAGCAGCCAAGTGGGGATCGGAGCTGAAGCTTTCTTT; cdr3_aa: CASSQVGIGAEAFF
v_call: TRBV29-1; clone_size: few; d_call: .; j_call: TRBJ2-1; cdr3_nt: TGCAGCGTTGAAAGGGACCCGGACGGTGAGCAGTTCTTC; cdr3_aa: CSVERDPDGEQFF
v_call: TRBV6-1; clone_size: .; d_call: .; j_call: TRBJ2-3; cdr3_nt: TGTGCCAGCATCCCTCGGACAGACACAGATACGCAGTATTTT; cdr3_aa: CASIPRTDTDTQYF
v_call: TRBV6-1; clone_size: few; d_call: TRBD1; j_call: TRBJ2-3; cdr3_nt: TGTGCCACCTTCGAGGACAGGTACACAGATACGCAGTATTTT; cdr3_aa: CATFEDRYTDTQYF
v_call: TRBV5-4; clone_size: .; d_call: .; j_call: TRBJ2-1; cdr3_nt: TGTGCCAGCAGCTTCTCAGGAACTAGGTCCTACAATGAGCAGTTCTTC; cdr3_aa: CASSFSGTRSYNEQFF
v_call: TRBV5-6; clone_size: many; d_call: .; j_call: TRBJ2-7; cdr3_nt: TGTGCCAGCAGCTTGTTCGCCGGGGAGCAGTACTTC; cdr3_aa: CASSLFAGEQYF
v_call: TRBV27; clone_size: few; d_call: .; j_call: TRBJ1-1; cdr3_nt: TGTGCCAGCATGGCCCGGGGCAGGTTGTACACTGAAGCTTTCTTT; cdr3_aa: CASMARGRLYTEAFF